A selection of T cell receptor beta chains follows, all from one sample in a study of T-cell memory formation after mild COVID-19. One entry per CDR3 protein results from TCRdb running MiXCR on the 5' RACE reads. The data hold about 190,000 distinct CDR3 sequences, with around 19% observed a single time. Sequencing input: PBMCs or a T cell subset sorted from them (not recorded which). The origin of the receptors is an adult woman who had mild COVID-19 (a few samples of this study predate the infection). Cell type and time point are not known. CDR3s include the opening cysteine and the closing phenylalanine or tryptophan. The order of the fields is CDR3 length, clone size, J gene, D gene, V gene, CDR3 DNA, CDR3 protein. The D gene is left open where the match is weak. Clone sizes are given selectively: once, few, many, or a class where the clone is expanded.

11,few,TRBJ2-1,.,TRBV12-3/TRBV12-4,TGTGCCAGCAGTTTACTGGGTTTGACTCTCTTC,CASSLLGLTLF
13,few,TRBJ2-2,.,TRBV20-1,TGCAGTGCTAGGGGAGGAGGGACCGGGGAGCTGTTTTTT,CSARGGGTGELFF
15,.,TRBJ2-7,TRBD1,TRBV7-2,TGTGCCAGCAGCTTAGTACACACAGGGGGCTACGAGCAGTACTTC,CASSLVHTGGYEQYF
18,few,TRBJ1-6,TRBD1,TRBV6-5,TGTGCCAGCAGTTACCGCTCTCTGCAGGGGGCGGTCTGGACACCCCTCCACTTT,CASSYRSLQGAVWTPLHF
18,.,TRBJ1-3,TRBD1,TRBV18,TGTGCCAGCTCACCGAGTGGGACAGACACTTTCTCTGGAAACACCATATATTTT,CASSPSGTDTFSGNTIYF
12,.,TRBJ2-3,.,TRBV30,TGTGCCTGGAGTCCTTGGACAGATACGCAGTATTTT,CAWSPWTDTQYF
20,.,TRBJ2-6,TRBD1,TRBV5-1,TGCGCCAGCAGCTTGTCGAGTTCCGGGACAGGGGTGCCCGGGGCCAACGTCCTGACTTTC,CASSLSSSGTGVPGANVLTF
17,few,TRBJ2-3,TRBD2,TRBV6-5,TGTGCCAGCAGCCCAATCGGCCTAGCGGGGAACACAGATACGCAGTATTTT,CASSPIGLAGNTDTQYF
15,.,TRBJ1-3,.,TRBV7-2,TGTGCCAGCACCCGGGACCATTACTCTGGAAACACCATATATTTT,CASTRDHYSGNTIYF
14,few,TRBJ2-1,.,TRBV3-1,TGTGCCAGCAGCCAGGCCCTACAGACCAATGAGCAGTTCTTC,CASSQALQTNEQFF
14,.,TRBJ1-1,.,TRBV30,TGTGCCTGGACTCCGGGACGGTGGAACACTGAAGCTTTCTTT,CAWTPGRWNTEAFF
16,.,TRBJ2-1,TRBD1,TRBV12-3/TRBV12-4,TGTGCCAGCACCGATGGCGGGACAGGTCGTCGAAATGAGCAGTTCTTC,CASTDGGTGRRNEQFF
13,.,TRBJ2-7,.,TRBV5-4,TGTGCCAGCAGCTTGGGATCCTTCTACGAGCAGTACTTC,CASSLGSFYEQYF
18,few,TRBJ2-1,TRBD2,TRBV4-3,TGCGCCAGCAGCCAAGATTTCGGTGCTAGCGGGGTTACAATGAGGCAGTTCTTC,CASSQDFGASGVTMRQFF
16,.,TRBJ2-7,.,TRBV3-1,TGTGCCAGCAGCCAAGGTCCCGGGCCTCTCTCCTACGAGCAGTACTTC,CASSQGPGPLSYEQYF
15,.,TRBJ1-1,.,TRBV4-1,TGCGCCAGCAGCCAGGGGAGGGCCGTGAACACTGAAGCTTTCTTT,CASSQGRAVNTEAFF
14,few,TRBJ1-2,.,TRBV5-1,TGCGCCAGCAGCAGAAAAGACAGTAACTATGGCTACACCTTC,CASSRKDSNYGYTF
11,.,TRBJ2-1,.,TRBV11-2,TGTGCCAGCAGCTTATCCAGTGAGCAGTTCTTC,CASSLSSEQFF
13,.,TRBJ1-1,.,TRBV20-1,TGCAGTGCTAGGGATTGGGAGGGGACTGAAGCTTTCTTT,CSARDWEGTEAFF
14,.,TRBJ1-5,.,TRBV6-1,TGTGCCAGTACAAGAGGGAGCGGCAATCAGCCCCAGCATTTT,CASTRGSGNQPQHF
15,.,TRBJ1-3,.,TRBV21-1,TGTGCCAGCAGCTGGACAGGCAGCTCTGGAAACACCATATATTTT,CASSWTGSSGNTIYF
15,.,TRBJ2-3,TRBD2,TRBV7-2,TGTGCCAGCAGCCTTAGACTAGCGGGGGGGCGGACGCAGTATTTT,CASSLRLAGGRTQYF
14,few,TRBJ2-3,.,TRBV20-1,TGCAGTGCTAGCCTAGGGGTGGCCACAGATACGCAGTATTTT,CSASLGVATDTQYF
15,.,TRBJ2-4,.,TRBV11-3,TGTGCCAGCAGCTCAGCTCAGGGGGGAACGAACATTCAGTACTTC,CASSSAQGGTNIQYF
15,.,TRBJ2-7,TRBD1,TRBV3-1,TGTGCCAGCAGCTCCCGGGACAGGGCGACCTACGAGCAGTACTTC,CASSSRDRATYEQYF
15,.,TRBJ2-7,TRBD1,TRBV6-5,TGTGCCAGCAGCCCGGGACAGGGTATAACCTACGAGCAGTACTTC,CASSPGQGITYEQYF
14,.,TRBJ2-1,TRBD1,TRBV12-3/TRBV12-4,TGTGCCAGCAGGGGGGACAGGGGGCGATTTGAGCAGTTCTTC,CASRGDRGRFEQFF
14,few,TRBJ2-7,TRBD2,TRBV20-1,TGCAGTGCTAGGAGGAGCGGGAGGGACTACGAGCAGTACTTC,CSARRSGRDYEQYF
13,few,TRBJ1-6,.,TRBV12-3/TRBV12-4,TGTGCCAGCAGACAGGACACAAATTCACCCCTCCACTTT,CASRQDTNSPLHF
14,.,TRBJ1-1,.,TRBV12-3/TRBV12-4,TGTGCCAGCAGTGGAGACTCCCGAATGGGTGAAGCTTTCTTT,CASSGDSRMGEAFF
13,few,TRBJ1-1,TRBD1,TRBV7-2,TGTGCCACCCGGGACAGATCGAACACTGAAGCTTTCTTT,CATRDRSNTEAFF
15,.,TRBJ2-2,TRBD2,TRBV7-2,TGTGCCAGCAGCTTAGGACTAGCCGCCACCGGGGAGCTGTTTTTT,CASSLGLAATGELFF
16,.,TRBJ1-4,.,TRBV24-1,TGTGCCACCAGTGATCCAACCGGACCGAGTAATGAAAAACTGTTTTTT,CATSDPTGPSNEKLFF
14,.,TRBJ2-5,TRBD2,TRBV4-1,TGCGCCAGCAGCCACGACGGGACTATCGAGACCCAGTACTTC,CASSHDGTIETQYF
14,.,TRBJ2-7,.,TRBV5-1,TGCGCCAGCAGCTTGGTACGGTGGGGCTACGAGCAGTACTTC,CASSLVRWGYEQYF
14,few,TRBJ2-7,TRBD1,TRBV3-1,TGTGCCAGCAGCCAGGGGGGACAGGGCTACGAGCAGTACTTC,CASSQGGQGYEQYF
16,few,TRBJ1-2,TRBD1,TRBV11-2,TGTGCCAGCAGCTCGCTCCTTCCGGGACAGGGTAATGGCTACACCTTC,CASSSLLPGQGNGYTF
15,.,TRBJ2-7,.,TRBV4-1,TGCGCCAGCAGCCAAGCGCCGGCAGAGACCTACGAGCAGTACTTC,CASSQAPAETYEQYF
15,.,TRBJ2-1,.,TRBV5-1,TGCGCCAGCAGCTTGGCGGGGGCCGCCTACAATGAGCAGTTCTTC,CASSLAGAAYNEQFF
15,few,TRBJ1-2,TRBD1,TRBV6-1,TGTGCCAGCAGTATCGGGACAGGGAGTTTGAGCGGCTACACCTTC,CASSIGTGSLSGYTF
15,.,TRBJ1-1,.,TRBV6-1,TGTGCCAGCAGTGAAAGTAGGAGGGCGAACACTGAAGCTTTCTTT,CASSESRRANTEAFF
13,.,TRBJ2-7,TRBD1,TRBV5-1,TGCGCCAGCAGCTGGGACAGGGTTCTCGAGCAGTACTTC,CASSWDRVLEQYF
20,many,TRBJ2-3,TRBD2,TRBV4-3,TGCGCCAGCAGCCAAGATATGATGCTCGGCGGGAGGGCCGTAGCAGATACGCAGTATTTT,CASSQDMMLGGRAVADTQYF
15,.,TRBJ2-1,TRBD2,TRBV5-1,TGCGCCAGCAGCGTGCTAGCGGGGGTATACAATGAGCAGTTCTTC,CASSVLAGVYNEQFF
13,few,TRBJ2-2,.,TRBV19,TGTGCCAGTAGTACCCGGACCACCGGGGAGCTGTTTTTT,CASSTRTTGELFF
17,.,TRBJ1-2,.,TRBV2,TGTGCCAGCAGCCGACGAACGTTCCTTTTGGACATTTATGGCTACACCTTC,CASSRRTFLLDIYGYTF
17,once,TRBJ2-1,TRBD1,TRBV3-1,TGTGCCAGCAGCCAAGGCCCTGGACAGGGGGCCTACAATGAGCAGTTCTTC,CASSQGPGQGAYNEQFF
14,few,TRBJ2-1,.,TRBV24-1,TGTGCCACCAGTGATTTGAGCCAGGGTAATGAGCAGTTCTTC,CATSDLSQGNEQFF
12,few,TRBJ2-7,.,TRBV24-1,TGTGCCACCAACGATGTTCAAGGGGAGCAGTACTTC,CATNDVQGEQYF
14,.,TRBJ2-1,.,TRBV7-2,TGTGCCAGCAGCTCAGACCCGAGGCCAGATGAGCAGTTCTTC,CASSSDPRPDEQFF
14,once,TRBJ2-5,TRBD2,TRBV7-8,TGTGCCAGCACCAGAGCGGGGACGGGGGAGACCCAGTACTTC,CASTRAGTGETQYF
13,.,TRBJ1-2,.,TRBV12-3/TRBV12-4,TGTGCCAGCAGAGAACAGGGTTACTATGGCTACACCTTC,CASREQGYYGYTF
12,few,TRBJ1-2,.,TRBV20-1,TGCAGTGCCTACAGGGAAGGAGGTGGCTACACCTTC,CSAYREGGGYTF
15,few,TRBJ2-1,TRBD1,TRBV6-4,TGTGCCAGCAGCCCTTCGGGACAGGCCTACAATGAGCAGTTCTTC,CASSPSGQAYNEQFF
16,.,TRBJ2-5,.,TRBV4-1,TGCGCCAGCAGCACTTACTCAGCCGGGTCGCGGGAGACCCAGTACTTC,CASSTYSAGSRETQYF